This T cell receptor beta chain was found in a study of shared clonotypes between healthy human individuals. Overall study context: Each donor had three CD4 naive, three CD4 memory, two CD8 naive and one CD8 memory plate. Findings and limits, study-wide: Naive subsets, compared against memory subsets, generally had larger estimated richness values. Relative to their counterparts shared across all four donors, non-shared clonotypes exhibited diminished generation probabilities. Clonotypes that were shared across a few donors made up around 5% of naive CD4 clonotypes.

As for this clone: Its antigen remains unknown.

CD8 cells classed as naive were CD45RO-negative and positively selected for CCR7, excluding terminally differentiated effector memory CD45RA+ cells. Produced via immunoSEQ multiplex PCR; TCRdb's table is partial and in-frame only. The table records hundreds of thousands of clones, just over 90% of them present only once. Unmatched junction bases numbered 14, after V lost 5 bases and J lost 7 bases. This CDR3 is built from 16 residues. Germline V gene data show CDR1 as LNHNV and CDR2 as YYDKDF (reference sequence). The sample consisted of naive CD8+ T cells sorted from blood. The V and J genes are TRBV15 and TRBJ2-1, with TRBD2 identical over 7 bases. The sequence came from a man under 40 in good health. This CDR3 reads CATSFLRLGRANEQFF. In DNA form, the CDR3 reads TGTGCCACCAGCTTTCTGAGGCTAGGGAGGGCTAATGAGCAGTTCTTC.